The rows below give T cell receptor beta chains drawn from one sample of a study of T cell changes during pregnancy in multiple sclerosis. Profiling relied on immunoSEQ multiplex PCR, and the TCRdb table lists in-frame clones only, not all of them. There are approximately 45,000 clones in the sample; around 84% occur only once, and around 0.65% lies in the top ten. This specimen consisted of CD4+ T cells from peripheral blood mononuclear cells, obtained before pregnancy. The receptors shown here come from a female donor with multiple sclerosis, enrolled in a pregnancy study. Each CDR3 is given with its conserved first and last residue. A D gene is named only where the DNA matches it firmly. The size entry is marked missing in some rows and otherwise reads once, few, many or a size class.

d_gene: NA
j_gene: TRBJ1-2
abundance: NA
v_gene: TRBV20-1
CDR3aa: CSARLVIGYTF
CDR3nt: TGCAGTGCTAGGTTAGTTATCGGCTACACCTTC

d_gene: NA
j_gene: TRBJ1-1
abundance: NA
v_gene: TRBV21-1
CDR3aa: CASSKVGRDSEAFF
CDR3nt: TGTGCCAGCAGCAAAGTAGGCAGAGACAGTGAAGCTTTCTTT

d_gene: TRBD2
j_gene: TRBJ2-7
abundance: NA
v_gene: TRBV5-4
CDR3aa: CASSLGTSGTYEQYF
CDR3nt: TGTGCCAGCAGCTTGGGTACTAGCGGGACCTACGAGCAGTACTTC

d_gene: NA
j_gene: TRBJ2-3
abundance: NA
v_gene: TRBV2
CDR3aa: CASSVEVGDTQYF
CDR3nt: TGTGCCAGCAGTGTCGAGGTGGGAGATACGCAGTATTTT

d_gene: TRBD2
j_gene: TRBJ2-1
abundance: NA
v_gene: TRBV11-3
CDR3aa: CASSLGNSGKYNEQFF
CDR3nt: TGTGCCAGCAGCTTAGGGAATAGCGGGAAATACAATGAGCAGTTCTTC

d_gene: NA
j_gene: TRBJ1-3
abundance: NA
v_gene: TRBV6-5
CDR3aa: CASRPGTNRGTIYF
CDR3nt: TGTGCCAGCAGACCCGGTACTAATCGGGGCACCATATATTTT

d_gene: TRBD1
j_gene: TRBJ2-1
abundance: NA
v_gene: TRBV18
CDR3aa: CASSDRDEQFF
CDR3nt: TGTGCCAGCTCGGACAGGGATGAGCAGTTCTTC

d_gene: NA
j_gene: TRBJ2-3
abundance: NA
v_gene: TRBV29-1
CDR3aa: CSGSSGFSTDTQYF
CDR3nt: TGCAGCGGCTCCTCGGGGTTTAGCACAGATACGCAGTATTTT

d_gene: NA
j_gene: TRBJ1-4
abundance: NA
v_gene: TRBV2
CDR3aa: CASSRTAATNEKLFF
CDR3nt: TGTGCCAGTAGCCGGACAGCTGCAACTAATGAAAAACTGTTTTTT

d_gene: NA
j_gene: TRBJ1-1
abundance: few
v_gene: TRBV2
CDR3aa: CASSKGDMNTEAFF
CDR3nt: TGTGCCAGCAGTAAGGGAGACATGAACACTGAAGCTTTCTTT

d_gene: NA
j_gene: TRBJ2-3
abundance: NA
v_gene: TRBV5-1
CDR3aa: CASSLASASDTQYF
CDR3nt: TGCGCCAGCAGCTTGGCGTCAGCGTCAGATACGCAGTATTTT

d_gene: TRBD1
j_gene: TRBJ1-3
abundance: NA
v_gene: TRBV29-1
CDR3aa: CSVVRTGLSGNTIYF
CDR3nt: TGCAGCGTTGTGCGGACAGGGTTGTCTGGAAACACCATATATTTT

d_gene: TRBD2
j_gene: TRBJ2-1
abundance: NA
v_gene: TRBV19
CDR3aa: CASRILAEGNEQFF
CDR3nt: TGTGCCAGTAGAATACTAGCGGAAGGCAATGAGCAGTTCTTC

d_gene: TRBD1
j_gene: TRBJ1-1
abundance: NA
v_gene: TRBV4-3
CDR3aa: CASSPVGQANTEAFF
CDR3nt: TGCGCCAGCAGCCCGGTAGGACAGGCGAACACTGAAGCTTTCTTT

d_gene: NA
j_gene: TRBJ1-4
abundance: NA
v_gene: TRBV6-5
CDR3aa: CASSLTGEVEKLFF
CDR3nt: TGTGCCAGCAGCCTAACCGGGGAAGTTGAAAAACTGTTTTTT

d_gene: TRBD1
j_gene: TRBJ2-1
abundance: NA
v_gene: TRBV27
CDR3aa: CASSRGQGRNEQFF
CDR3nt: TGTGCCAGCAGCCGAGGACAGGGGAGGAATGAGCAGTTCTTC

d_gene: NA
j_gene: TRBJ1-4
abundance: NA
v_gene: TRBV18
CDR3aa: CASSLGAGKEKLFF
CDR3nt: TGTGCCAGCTCCCTAGGAGCGGGAAAAGAAAAACTGTTTTTT

d_gene: NA
j_gene: TRBJ1-2
abundance: NA
v_gene: TRBV6-5
CDR3aa: CASSYSEGGGYGYTF
CDR3nt: TGTGCCAGCAGTTACTCGGAAGGGGGTGGGTATGGCTACACCTTC

d_gene: NA
j_gene: TRBJ1-1
abundance: NA
v_gene: TRBV28
CDR3aa: CASSLILRETEAFF
CDR3nt: TGTGCCAGCAGTTTAATACTTCGAGAAACTGAAGCTTTCTTT

d_gene: TRBD2
j_gene: TRBJ2-5
abundance: NA
v_gene: TRBV6-5
CDR3aa: CASSYSGTQETQYF
CDR3nt: TGTGCCAGCAGTTACAGCGGGACCCAAGAGACCCAGTACTTC

d_gene: TRBD2
j_gene: TRBJ2-3
abundance: few
v_gene: TRBV4-2
CDR3aa: CASSYGGDRTDTQYF
CDR3nt: TGTGCCAGCAGTTACGGGGGGGATCGCACAGATACGCAGTATTTT

d_gene: TRBD1
j_gene: TRBJ2-3
abundance: NA
v_gene: TRBV19
CDR3aa: CASSPWTGGPTDTQYF
CDR3nt: TGTGCCAGTAGTCCTTGGACAGGGGGTCCGACAGATACGCAGTATTTT

d_gene: TRBD2
j_gene: TRBJ2-6
abundance: NA
v_gene: TRBV6-1
CDR3aa: CASSPGGAGANVLTF
CDR3nt: TGTGCCAGCAGCCCGGGAGGGGCCGGGGCCAACGTCCTGACTTTC

d_gene: TRBD1
j_gene: TRBJ1-2
abundance: NA
v_gene: TRBV5-4
CDR3aa: CASSLPDRGLGYTF
CDR3nt: TGTGCCAGCAGCCTCCCGGACAGGGGGCTCGGCTACACCTTC

d_gene: NA
j_gene: TRBJ1-2
abundance: few
v_gene: TRBV2
CDR3aa: CASSENRNGYTF
CDR3nt: TGTGCCAGCAGTGAAAACAGAAATGGCTACACCTTC

d_gene: NA
j_gene: TRBJ2-1
abundance: many
v_gene: TRBV11-3
CDR3aa: CASSLEQGGSSSYNEQFF
CDR3nt: TGTGCCAGCAGCTTAGAACAGGGCGGGAGTAGCTCCTACAATGAGCAGTTCTTC

d_gene: NA
j_gene: TRBJ2-3
abundance: NA
v_gene: TRBV7-8
CDR3aa: CASSLRFLEDTQYF
CDR3nt: TGTGCCAGCAGCTTACGGTTTTTAGAAGATACGCAGTATTTT

d_gene: TRBD2
j_gene: TRBJ2-1
abundance: NA
v_gene: TRBV4-3
CDR3aa: CASSHLATSGGYNEQFF
CDR3nt: TGCGCCAGCAGCCATCTCGCGACTAGCGGGGGATACAATGAGCAGTTCTTC

d_gene: NA
j_gene: TRBJ1-2
abundance: NA
v_gene: TRBV28
CDR3aa: CASSGGGTLLYGYTF
CDR3nt: TGTGCCAGCAGTGGCGGAGGTACGCTCCTGTATGGCTACACCTTC

d_gene: NA
j_gene: TRBJ2-2
abundance: NA
v_gene: TRBV5-6
CDR3aa: CASSTRQGYWANTGELFF
CDR3nt: TGTGCCAGCAGCACCCGGCAGGGGTATTGGGCGAACACCGGGGAGCTGTTTTTT

d_gene: NA
j_gene: TRBJ2-1
abundance: NA
v_gene: TRBV4-2
CDR3aa: CASSQKSLGVDRYNEQFF
CDR3nt: TGTGCCAGCAGCCAAAAATCCCTAGGGGTAGATCGATACAATGAGCAGTTCTTC

d_gene: TRBD2
j_gene: TRBJ2-5
abundance: NA
v_gene: TRBV19
CDR3aa: CASSINPKLAGGPAKTQYF
CDR3nt: TGTGCCAGTAGTATAAACCCCAAACTAGCGGGAGGGCCTGCGAAGACCCAGTACTTC

d_gene: TRBD1
j_gene: TRBJ1-2
abundance: NA
v_gene: TRBV10-3
CDR3aa: CAISPGQAYGYTF
CDR3nt: TGTGCCATCAGTCCAGGACAGGCTTATGGCTACACCTTC

d_gene: TRBD1
j_gene: TRBJ1-1
abundance: few
v_gene: TRBV7-2
CDR3aa: CASSIGLQGGTEAFF
CDR3nt: TGTGCCAGCAGCATAGGGTTGCAGGGGGGAACTGAAGCTTTCTTT

d_gene: NA
j_gene: TRBJ2-5
abundance: NA
v_gene: TRBV5-1
CDR3aa: CASSLATGKETQYF
CDR3nt: TGCGCCAGCAGCTTGGCCACGGGGAAAGAGACCCAGTACTTC

d_gene: TRBD2
j_gene: TRBJ2-7
abundance: NA
v_gene: TRBV18
CDR3aa: CASSLTSGGTYEQYF
CDR3nt: TGTGCCAGCTCACTCACTAGCGGGGGTACCTACGAGCAGTACTTC

d_gene: TRBD1
j_gene: TRBJ1-2
abundance: once
v_gene: TRBV18
CDR3aa: CASSRTGPDGYGYTF
CDR3nt: TGTGCCAGCTCACGGACAGGCCCTGATGGATATGGCTACACCTTC

d_gene: NA
j_gene: TRBJ1-2
abundance: NA
v_gene: TRBV6-5
CDR3aa: CASSQRTVPNGYTF
CDR3nt: TGTGCCAGCAGTCAACGGACAGTGCCCAATGGCTACACCTTC

d_gene: NA
j_gene: TRBJ2-7
abundance: NA
v_gene: TRBV6-5
CDR3aa: CASREGSSYEQYF
CDR3nt: TGTGCCAGCAGAGAGGGCAGCTCCTACGAGCAGTACTTC

d_gene: TRBD2
j_gene: TRBJ2-1
abundance: NA
v_gene: TRBV7-6
CDR3aa: CASSLDSGRSPHNEQFF
CDR3nt: TGTGCCAGCAGCTTAGATAGCGGGAGGTCCCCCCACAATGAGCAGTTCTTC

d_gene: NA
j_gene: TRBJ1-5
abundance: NA
v_gene: TRBV6-5
CDR3aa: CASSEQVNQPQHF
CDR3nt: TGTGCCAGCAGCGAACAGGTCAATCAGCCCCAGCATTTT

d_gene: NA
j_gene: TRBJ1-2
abundance: NA
v_gene: TRBV18
CDR3aa: CASSPDRTYGYTF
CDR3nt: TGTGCCAGCTCCCCCGACAGGACCTATGGCTACACCTTC

d_gene: TRBD1
j_gene: TRBJ1-2
abundance: NA
v_gene: TRBV18
CDR3aa: CASSQGGQYGYTF
CDR3nt: TGTGCCAGCTCCCAGGGGGGTCAGTATGGCTACACCTTC

d_gene: TRBD2
j_gene: TRBJ2-3
abundance: NA
v_gene: TRBV7-2
CDR3aa: CASSPNSGGRTDTQYF
CDR3nt: TGTGCCAGCAGCCCTAATAGCGGGGGGCGCACAGATACGCAGTATTTT

d_gene: NA
j_gene: TRBJ1-5
abundance: NA
v_gene: TRBV30
CDR3aa: CAWSKDLERNQPQHF
CDR3nt: TGTGCCTGGAGTAAGGACTTGGAAAGAAATCAGCCCCAGCATTTT

d_gene: TRBD2
j_gene: TRBJ2-5
abundance: NA
v_gene: TRBV7-7
CDR3aa: CASSSGLAGGGQETQYF
CDR3nt: TGTGCCAGCAGCTCCGGACTAGCGGGGGGAGGGCAAGAGACCCAGTACTTC

d_gene: NA
j_gene: TRBJ2-3
abundance: NA
v_gene: TRBV18
CDR3aa: CASSPRVPDTQYF
CDR3nt: TGTGCCAGCTCCCCGAGGGTACCAGATACGCAGTATTTT

d_gene: TRBD1
j_gene: TRBJ1-1
abundance: NA
v_gene: TRBV29-1
CDR3aa: CSGGQENTEAFF
CDR3nt: TGCAGCGGAGGACAGGAGAACACTGAAGCTTTCTTT

d_gene: TRBD2
j_gene: TRBJ2-5
abundance: NA
v_gene: TRBV19
CDR3aa: CASSIHSGGSRETQYF
CDR3nt: TGTGCCAGTAGTATACATAGCGGGGGGTCGCGAGAGACCCAGTACTTC

d_gene: NA
j_gene: TRBJ2-3
abundance: NA
v_gene: TRBV12-5
CDR3aa: CASGLALTSPDTQYF
CDR3nt: TGTGCTAGTGGTTTGGCCCTGACTTCGCCAGATACGCAGTATTTT

d_gene: TRBD1
j_gene: TRBJ1-2
abundance: NA
v_gene: TRBV29-1
CDR3aa: CSVEVVRTGGRVDYGYTF
CDR3nt: TGCAGCGTTGAAGTTGTTAGGACAGGGGGCAGGGTAGACTATGGCTACACCTTC

d_gene: NA
j_gene: TRBJ1-2
abundance: NA
v_gene: TRBV9
CDR3aa: CASSATPGSGYTF
CDR3nt: TGTGCCAGCAGCGCTACACCAGGGTCCGGCTACACCTTC

d_gene: NA
j_gene: TRBJ1-1
abundance: NA
v_gene: TRBV12-5
CDR3aa: CASGLIDTEAFF
CDR3nt: TGTGCTAGTGGTTTGATCGACACTGAAGCTTTCTTT

d_gene: TRBD2
j_gene: TRBJ2-2
abundance: once
v_gene: TRBV5-1
CDR3aa: CASSLSGTRDTGELFF
CDR3nt: TGCGCCAGCAGCTTGTCCGGGACTAGGGACACCGGGGAGCTGTTTTTT

d_gene: NA
j_gene: TRBJ1-5
abundance: NA
v_gene: TRBV11-2
CDR3aa: CASSSTGSNQPQHF
CDR3nt: TGTGCCAGCAGCTCAACAGGGAGCAATCAGCCCCAGCATTTT

d_gene: NA
j_gene: TRBJ1-6
abundance: NA
v_gene: TRBV27
CDR3aa: CASSPYGTRYSPLHF
CDR3nt: TGTGCCAGCAGTCCCTACGGGACAAGATATTCACCCCTCCACTTT

d_gene: NA
j_gene: TRBJ1-5
abundance: NA
v_gene: TRBV5-1
CDR3aa: CASSPGVENQPQHF
CDR3nt: TGCGCCAGCAGCCCGGGAGTCGAGAATCAGCCCCAGCATTTT

d_gene: TRBD2
j_gene: TRBJ2-1
abundance: NA
v_gene: TRBV6-5
CDR3aa: CASTSTSGRAFEQFF
CDR3nt: TGTGCCAGCACCTCAACTAGCGGGAGGGCGTTTGAGCAGTTCTTC

d_gene: NA
j_gene: TRBJ1-2
abundance: NA
v_gene: TRBV11-2
CDR3aa: CASSSLLDSYYGYTF
CDR3nt: TGTGCCAGCAGCTCCCTCCTCGACAGTTACTATGGCTACACCTTC

d_gene: NA
j_gene: TRBJ2-1
abundance: NA
v_gene: TRBV7-2
CDR3aa: CASSLDSSYNEQFF
CDR3nt: TGTGCCAGCAGCTTAGACAGCTCCTACAATGAGCAGTTCTTC